The TCR beta chain described here comes from a study of cytomegalovirus exposure and HLA in healthy donors. Study results and caveats: In vitro work confirmed that a few CMV-associated chains recognize CMV antigens. HLA-A and HLA-B allele assignments for most subjects were reportedly predicted accurately using TCR beta sequences. Among CMV-associated TCR beta chains, most appeared HLA-restricted in a later analysis.

Germline V lookup: CDR1 MDHEN, CDR2 SYDVKM. Deletions cut 8 bases from V and 2 bases from J, with 12 bases between. The CDR3 has 13 residues. The PCR made use of 60 Vbeta and 13 Jbeta primers. Measured with immunoSEQ multiplex PCR; TCRdb has only the in-frame clones, and not every one. This sample's table reports some 120,000 clones. For this clone: Antigen specificity is unknown.

This sequence originates from a young man in good health and CMV-seronegative. The specimen was PBMCs. The chain uses TRBV28 and TRBJ1-1, with D perhaps TRBD1 (6 bases). The CDR3 DNA follows: TGTGCCAGCCTCAGGGGCCCCAACACTGAAGCTTTCTTT. Translated, it gives CASLRGPNTEAFF.